This T cell receptor (beta chain) was documented in a study of shared clonotypes between healthy human individuals. Between the trimmed V and J ends, which lost 4 bases and 7 bases, there was a span of 11 bases. This CDR3 contains 12 residues. From germline, CDR1 is SGHNT and CDR2 YYREEE (reference sequence). Original methodology: ImmunoSEQ only sent back junction sequences with no quality scores, so filtering was done differently. Using immunoSEQ multiplex PCR, the repertoire was profiled, and TCRdb retains in-frame clones only, with some absent. That table gives V, J and clone size, and the DNA gave D and trimming. The table shows 2 million to 2.5 million clones, with 85% to 95% occurring only once. Those who donated, Caucasian adults without exception, all lived in Nashville, Tennessee. CD4+ cells underwent separation, giving CD45RA+ naive and CD45RA-negative memory subsets.

The chain uses TRBV5-4 and TRBJ1-1, with D perhaps TRBD1 (6 bases). The receptor was isolated from a man aged 18 to 29 in good health. Sequences were obtained from naive CD4+ T cells sorted from blood. As for subset: CD45RA+ positively selected. The CDR3 protein is CASSRPGDEAFF. In nucleotides, the CDR3 is TGTGCCAGCAGCCGGCCAGGGGATGAAGCTTTCTTT. Drawing the rest from reference TRBV5-4 and TRBJ1-1, the complete variable domain is ETGVTQSPTHLIKTRGQQVTLRCSSQSGHNTVSWYQQALGQGPQFIFQYYREEENGRGNFPPRFSGLQFPNYSSELNVNALELDDSALYLCASSRPGDEAFFGQGTRLTVV.